This T cell receptor beta chain stems from a study of control samples from healthy donors and cancer patients (dated by TCRdb to 2020 to 2022). Details on this clone: The antigen this receptor binds is unknown. No quality values exist for individual bases; no much larger clone is one base distant.

CDR1 and CDR2, looked up from the germline V gene (reference sequence), are GTSNPN and SVGIG. V is cut by 0 bases and J by 0 bases, and the space between the germline ends is 13 bases. From its cysteine to its phenylalanine, the CDR3 spans 16 amino acids. The only DNA kept is the CDR3, 48 bases in frame from the first base. The receptor library was made with the immunoSEQ multiplex PCR assay. Drawn from immuneACCESS, this table holds only the in-frame rearrangements with V and J called that TCRdb kept. Clones are partly lost; checked studies trace under half to an unresolved V gene and leave the rest unexplained. This sample holds around 53,000 clones; around 85% were observed only once. The biggest ten clones account for about 2.6% of the sample.

The sequenced sample consisted of PBMCs. Recombination linked TRBV30 to TRBJ2-3; a weak D assignment points to TRBD2 (5 bases agree). The sequence derives from a woman aged 50 to 60 with lung cancer. The sequenced DNA is TGTGCCTGGAGTGTAGAGGGATCAACAAGCACAGATACGCAGTATTTT. The resulting protein is CAWSVEGSTSTDTQYF.